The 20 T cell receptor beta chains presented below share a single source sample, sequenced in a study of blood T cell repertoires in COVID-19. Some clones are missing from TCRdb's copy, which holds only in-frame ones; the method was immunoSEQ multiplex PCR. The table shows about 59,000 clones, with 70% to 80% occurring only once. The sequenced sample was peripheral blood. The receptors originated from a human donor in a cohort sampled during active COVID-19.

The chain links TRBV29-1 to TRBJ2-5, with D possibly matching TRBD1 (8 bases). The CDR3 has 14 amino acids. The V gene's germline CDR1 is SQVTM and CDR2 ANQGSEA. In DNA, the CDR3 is TGCAGGGGCCGGACAGGGAGGGGCCAAGAGACCCAGTACTTC. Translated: CRGRTGRGQETQYF.

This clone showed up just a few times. CDR3 in DNA: TGTGCCTGGGGACAGGGGGCAAAGGGCAATCAGCCCCAGCATTTT. Amino acid sequence: CAWGQGAKGNQPQHF. This rearrangement joins TRBV30 to TRBJ1-5; 11 positions agree with TRBD1. Germline-derived CDR1 and CDR2 are GTSNPN and SVGIG (reference sequence). The CDR3 runs 15 residues. The ends lost 5 bases at V and 2 bases at J; junction bases unmatched: 5. The full variable domain, completed using reference TRBV30 and TRBJ1-5, is SQTIHQWPATLVQPVGSPLSLECTVEGTSNPNLYWYRQAAGRGLQLLFYSVGIGQISSEVPQNLSASRPQDRQFILSSKKLLLSDSGFYLCAWGQGAKGNQPQHFGDGTRLSIL.

The CDR3 nucleotides read TGTGCCAGCAGCCGACCCCGACTCATCACCGGGGAGCTGTTTTTT. It specifies CASSRPRLITGELFF. The chain employs TRBV28 and TRBJ2-2, with unresolved D. With 6 bases removed from V and 4 bases from J, the gap between germline ends came to 15 bases. CDR1 and CDR2 from the germline V gene are MDHEN and SYDVKM. The CDR3 length is 15 residues.

CDR3 loop: CASSEYRGPNEQFF. The DNA of the CDR3 is TGTGCCAGCAGTGAGTACAGGGGGCCAAATGAGCAGTTCTTC. V gene TRBV2 combines with J gene TRBJ2-1; 9 bases match TRBD1. CDR3 length: 14 amino acids. The V gene end was trimmed by 3 bases and the J gene end by 7 bases; junction bases not matched to a gene: 4. Germline V gives CDR1 SNHLY, CDR2 FYNNEI. The full variable domain, with the rest looked up from reference TRBV2 and TRBJ2-1, is EPEVTQTPSHQVTQMGQEVILRCVPISNHLYFYWYRQILGQKVEFLVSFYNNEISEKSEIFDDQFSVERPDGSNFTLKIRSTKLEDSAMYFCASSEYRGPNEQFFGPGTRLTVL.

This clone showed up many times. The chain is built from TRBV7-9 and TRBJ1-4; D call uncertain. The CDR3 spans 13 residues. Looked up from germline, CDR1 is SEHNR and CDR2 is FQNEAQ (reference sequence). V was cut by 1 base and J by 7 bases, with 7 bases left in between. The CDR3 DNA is TGTGCCAGCAGCTTAGGGGCCGGTGAAAAACTGTTTTTT. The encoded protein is CASSLGAGEKLFF.

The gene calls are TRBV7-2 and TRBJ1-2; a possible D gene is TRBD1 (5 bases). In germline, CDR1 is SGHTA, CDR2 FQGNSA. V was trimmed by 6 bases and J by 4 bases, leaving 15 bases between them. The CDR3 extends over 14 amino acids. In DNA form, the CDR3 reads TGTGCCAGCAGGTCGGACGGGGGTTCCTATGGCTACACCTTC. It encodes CASRSDGGSYGYTF.

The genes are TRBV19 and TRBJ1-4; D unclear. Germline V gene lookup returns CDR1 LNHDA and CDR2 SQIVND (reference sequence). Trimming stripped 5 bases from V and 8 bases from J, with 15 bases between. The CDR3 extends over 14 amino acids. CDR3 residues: CASSLQSSGEKLFF. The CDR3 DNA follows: TGTGCCAGTAGTTTGCAGAGTTCCGGGGAAAAACTGTTTTTT.

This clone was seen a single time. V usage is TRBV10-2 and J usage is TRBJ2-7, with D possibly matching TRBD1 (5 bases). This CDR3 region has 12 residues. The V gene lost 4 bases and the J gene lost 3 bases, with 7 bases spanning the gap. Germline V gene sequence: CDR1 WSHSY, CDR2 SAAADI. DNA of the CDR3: TGCGCCAGCAGTGGAAGGGGCTACGAGCAGTACTTC. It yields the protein CASSGRGYEQYF.

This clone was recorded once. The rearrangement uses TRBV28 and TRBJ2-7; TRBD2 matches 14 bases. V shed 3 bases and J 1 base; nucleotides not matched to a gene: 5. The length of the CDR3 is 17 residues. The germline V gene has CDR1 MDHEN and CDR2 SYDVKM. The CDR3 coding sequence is TGTGCCAGCAGTTTCTCAGGACTAGCGGGGGGATCCTACGAGCAGTACTTC. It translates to CASSFSGLAGGSYEQYF.

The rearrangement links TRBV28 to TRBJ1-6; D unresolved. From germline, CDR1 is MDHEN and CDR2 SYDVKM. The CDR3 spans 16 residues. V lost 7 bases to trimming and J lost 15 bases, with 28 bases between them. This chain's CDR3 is CASNLAGRVDSTLLHF. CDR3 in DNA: TGTGCCAGCAACCTCGCGGGTCGGGTTGACTCCACGCTCCTCCACTTT.

The CDR3 DNA follows: TGTGCCATCAGTGAGTTGGGCGGGAGCAACGAGCAGTACTTC. Amino acids: CAISELGGSNEQYF. This rearrangement joins TRBV10-3 to TRBJ2-7; 7 positions match TRBD2. The germline gives CDR1 ENHRY, CDR2 SYGVKD. V lost 1 base, J lost 5 bases, and 5 bases stayed unmatched. The CDR3 runs to 14 residues.

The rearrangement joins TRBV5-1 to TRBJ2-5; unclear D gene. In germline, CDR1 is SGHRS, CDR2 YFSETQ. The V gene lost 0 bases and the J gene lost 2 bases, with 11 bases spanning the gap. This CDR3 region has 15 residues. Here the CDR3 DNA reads TGCGCCAGCAGCTTGGGTAGCACCACACAAGAGACCCAGTACTTC. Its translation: CASSLGSTTQETQYF.

CDR3 in DNA: TGTGCCAGCGAAACAGGTGTGAACACTGAAGCTTTCTTT. Amino acids: CASETGVNTEAFF. The genes are TRBV7-2 and TRBJ1-1, with D tentatively TRBD1 (5 bases). The CDR3 sequence is 13 residues long. V lost 8 bases and J 0 bases, leaving 10 bases between the germline ends. The germline gives CDR1 SGHTA, CDR2 FQGNSA.

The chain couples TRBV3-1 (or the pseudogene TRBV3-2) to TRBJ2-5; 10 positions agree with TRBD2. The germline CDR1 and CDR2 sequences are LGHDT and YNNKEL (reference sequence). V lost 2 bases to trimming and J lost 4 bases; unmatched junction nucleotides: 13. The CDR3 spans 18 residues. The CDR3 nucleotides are TGTGCCAGCAGCCAACGGCGACTAGCGGGCCTTGGCCCAGAGACCCAGTACTTC. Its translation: CASSQRRLAGLGPETQYF.

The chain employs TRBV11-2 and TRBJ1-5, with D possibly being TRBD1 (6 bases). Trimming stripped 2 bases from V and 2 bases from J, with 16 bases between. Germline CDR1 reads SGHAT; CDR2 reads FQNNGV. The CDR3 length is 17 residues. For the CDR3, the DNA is TGTGCCAGCAGCTTACAGGGACACACGGATGGCAATCAGCCCCAGCATTTT. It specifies CASSLQGHTDGNQPQHF.

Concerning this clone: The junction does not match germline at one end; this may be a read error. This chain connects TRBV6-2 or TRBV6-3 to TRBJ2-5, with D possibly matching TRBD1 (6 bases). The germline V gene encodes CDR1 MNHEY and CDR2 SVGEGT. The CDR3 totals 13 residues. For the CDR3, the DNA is TGTGCCAGCAGTTACGTGGGACAAGTGACCCAGTACTTC. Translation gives CASSYVGQVTQYF.

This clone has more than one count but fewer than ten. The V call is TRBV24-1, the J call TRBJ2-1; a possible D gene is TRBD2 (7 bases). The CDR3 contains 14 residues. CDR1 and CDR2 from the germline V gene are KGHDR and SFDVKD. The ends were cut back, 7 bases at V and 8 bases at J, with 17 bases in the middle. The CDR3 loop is CATRGAGESDEQFF. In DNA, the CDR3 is TGTGCCACCAGGGGGGCGGGGGAGTCGGATGAGCAGTTCTTC.

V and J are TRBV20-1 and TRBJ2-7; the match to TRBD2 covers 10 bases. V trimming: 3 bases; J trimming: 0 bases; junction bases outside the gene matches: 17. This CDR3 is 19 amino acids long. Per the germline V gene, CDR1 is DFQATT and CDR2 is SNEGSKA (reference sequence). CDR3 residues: CSASGQGPGSSGSSYEQYF. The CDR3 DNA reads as TGCAGTGCTAGTGGACAGGGCCCCGGTTCTAGCGGGAGCTCCTACGAGCAGTACTTC.

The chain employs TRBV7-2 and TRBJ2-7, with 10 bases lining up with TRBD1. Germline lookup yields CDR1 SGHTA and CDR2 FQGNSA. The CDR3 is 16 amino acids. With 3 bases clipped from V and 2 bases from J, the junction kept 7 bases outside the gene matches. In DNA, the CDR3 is TGTGCCAGCAGCTTTCCGCGGGGACAGGGGACCTACGAGCAGTACTTC. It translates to CASSFPRGQGTYEQYF.

This CDR3 is CARAGTDYYEQYF. The CDR3 bases are TGTGCCAGGGCCGGGACAGATTATTACGAGCAGTACTTC. The chain carries TRBV6-6 and TRBJ2-7, with 7 bases fitting TRBD1. V shed 9 bases and J 4 bases; nucleotides not matched to a gene: 9. The CDR3 is made up of 13 amino acids. CDR1 is MNHNY, CDR2 SVGAGI, per germline (reference sequence).